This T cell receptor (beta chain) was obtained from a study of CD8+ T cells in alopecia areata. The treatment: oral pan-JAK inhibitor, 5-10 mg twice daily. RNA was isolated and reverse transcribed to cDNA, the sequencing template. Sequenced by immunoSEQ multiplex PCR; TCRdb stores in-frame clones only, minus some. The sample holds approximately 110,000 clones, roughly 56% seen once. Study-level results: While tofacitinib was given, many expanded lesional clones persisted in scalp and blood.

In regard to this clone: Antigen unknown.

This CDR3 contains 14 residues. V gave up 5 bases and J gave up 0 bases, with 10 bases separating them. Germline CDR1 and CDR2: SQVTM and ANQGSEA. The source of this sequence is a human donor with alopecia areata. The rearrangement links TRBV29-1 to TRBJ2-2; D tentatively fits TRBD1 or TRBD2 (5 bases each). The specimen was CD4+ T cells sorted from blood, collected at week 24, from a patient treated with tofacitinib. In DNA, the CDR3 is TGCAGCGTTTACCGGGGACCGAACACCGGGGAGCTGTTTTTT. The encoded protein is CSVYRGPNTGELFF.